A selection of T cell receptor beta chains follows, all from one sample in a study of identical twins. TCRdb analysed the 5' RACE reads with MiXCR anew, one entry per CDR3 protein. The sample includes some 590,000 distinct CDR3 sequences, approximately 10% of them seen just once. The sample also formed part of further work on yellow fever vaccine responses in identical twins.

Sequencing input: PBMCs. These receptors originate from a woman aged 18-30 years in good health. Both conserved end residues are trimmed from each CDR3.

V gene,J gene,CDR3 length,CDR3 protein
TRBV27,TRBJ2-1,17,ASSSGLAGETTSYNEQF
TRBV11-2,TRBJ2-5,16,ASSLLFRRSSGQETQY
TRBV29-1,TRBJ1-5,13,SVSLGTGLEQPQH
TRBV24-1,TRBJ1-1,13,ATTGGGLGDTEAF
TRBV24-1,TRBJ2-5,10,ATSQGAKTQY
TRBV6-5,TRBJ2-5,13,ASSYVAGGRETQY
TRBV5-1,TRBJ2-4,14,ASRLGGGIAGNIQY
TRBV12-3/TRBV12-4,TRBJ1-5,13,ASSSRTVFNQPQH
TRBV10-3,TRBJ2-7,12,AISPTSGSYEQY
TRBV25-1,TRBJ1-1,11,ASIGLANTEAF
TRBV30,TRBJ2-1,11,AWWRNSYNEQF
TRBV4-3,TRBJ2-7,13,ASSQDRTGSFEQY
TRBV24-1,TRBJ2-1,12,ATSGTDSYNEQF
TRBV29-1,TRBJ2-6,14,SVEGDVFSGANVLT
TRBV20-1,TRBJ2-6,17,SARVGGGRGVSGANVLT
TRBV7-2,TRBJ2-7,13,ASSLVGLATYEQY
TRBV6-2/TRBV6-3,TRBJ2-7,13,ASSPSGRAPYEQY
TRBV12-3/TRBV12-4,TRBJ1-2,11,ASSFGRGYGYT
TRBV15,TRBJ2-1,14,ATSRVPGGSYNEQF
TRBV24-1,TRBJ2-1,18,ATSDFSGTGGSGAYNEQF
TRBV5-6,TRBJ2-4,17,ASSSTRDRRGLAKNIQY
TRBV20-1,TRBJ1-6,11,SARTEWSSPLH
TRBV3-1,TRBJ2-7,12,ASSQVSRYNEQY
TRBV18,TRBJ2-1,14,ASSPGVGDKNNEQF
TRBV7-8,TRBJ2-1,16,ASRLGFDPTLKGGEQF
TRBV11-2,TRBJ2-7,13,ASSLERRRIYEQY
TRBV7-6,TRBJ2-1,11,ASSLHRYNEQF
TRBV29-1,TRBJ1-4,12,SAQDAGLDEKLF
TRBV29-1,TRBJ2-7,11,SVGRGSLNEQY
TRBV27,TRBJ2-5,15,ASSSTTPTGSGETQY
TRBV7-3,TRBJ2-7,15,ASSPRGELYLTYEQY
TRBV29-1,TRBJ2-1,11,SVTSGSYNEQF
TRBV20-1,TRBJ2-7,11,SARDRLVDEQY
TRBV12-3/TRBV12-4,TRBJ2-7,10,ASSPGGGSAY
TRBV20-1,TRBJ2-7,12,SAKDTSGRHEQY
TRBV7-2,TRBJ2-1,12,ASGGLAGRNEQF
TRBV10-3,TRBJ2-2,10,AISLAPGELF
TRBV9,TRBJ1-1,13,ASTLRKAKNTEAF
TRBV12-3/TRBV12-4,TRBJ2-3,13,ASKPSGGGTDTQY
TRBV6-1,TRBJ2-3,11,ASRQPLTDTQY
TRBV5-1,TRBJ1-2,11,ASSFNQGNGYT
TRBV20-1,TRBJ2-1,13,SARWGTSSYNEQF
TRBV24-1,TRBJ2-3,15,ATSDLPASGTTDTQY